This T cell receptor beta chain is from a study of memory CD4+ T cells and cytomegalovirus serostatus. V shed 7 bases and J 5 bases; nucleotides not matched to a gene: 5. Germline V gene sequence: CDR1 MNHNS, CDR2 SASEGT. This CDR3 comprises 15 residues. Single viable CD3+CD4+CD8-CD45RO+ cells were sorted as the memory CD4+ T cells. TCRdb keeps only in-frame clones here, not all; method: immunoSEQ multiplex PCR. The sample consists of roughly 56,000 clones, roughly 82% of them appearing once. This clone was detected only once. The receptor was isolated from an adult in good health and CMV-seronegative. This chain connects TRBV6-1 to TRBJ2-3; 14 nucleotides match TRBD2. The sample taken for sequencing was memory CD4+ T cells from blood. As DNA, the CDR3 is TGTGCCAGCACTAGACTAGCGGGGGGGCAAGATACGCAGTATTTT. Amino acid sequence: CASTRLAGGQDTQYF.